The 15 T cell receptor beta chains given below trace back to one sample, sequenced in a study of blood T cell repertoires in COVID-19. The data were produced by immunoSEQ multiplex PCR, yet TCRdb's version contains in-frame clones alone and is incomplete. This sample carries about 82,000 clones, around four fifths of them seen once, and the ten largest clones take approximately 20%. The specimen sequenced was peripheral blood. The receptors shown here come from a man older than 75 with active or convalescent COVID-19.

The rearrangement joins TRBV27 to TRBJ1-6; D perhaps matches TRBD1 (6 bases). CDR3 length: 14 amino acids. Trimming removed 8 bases at V and 9 bases at J, with 17 bases between. CDR1 MNHEY and CDR2 SMNVEV come from the germline V gene (reference sequence). The CDR3 protein is CASGLTGLRSPLHF. In DNA, the CDR3 is TGTGCCAGCGGGTTAACAGGGCTCCGTTCACCCCTCCACTTT.

The J gene is TRBJ1-1, the V gene TRBV2; 11 positions agree with TRBD1. J gave up 4 bases and V 5 bases, and 6 bases lay outside the gene matches. Germline V gene lookup returns CDR1 SNHLY and CDR2 FYNNEI. The CDR3 length is 15 residues. The CDR3 coding sequence is TGTGCCAGCAGTCCCCGGGGACAGGGGGGCACTGAAGCTTTCTTT. Encoded protein: CASSPRGQGGTEAFF.

The CDR3 DNA sequence: TGTGCCAGTAGTATAAGGGAGGCCACAACTAATGAAAAACTGTTTTTT. Encoded protein: CASSIREATTNEKLFF. The rearrangement joins TRBV19 to TRBJ1-4; D gene uncertain. Trimming pared 2 bases from V and 0 bases from J, leaving 10 bases between. The CDR3 loop spans 16 amino acids. CDR1 and CDR2 (germline): LNHDA, SQIVND (reference sequence).

This clone was observed a handful of times. This chain joins TRBV5-6 and TRBJ1-6, with a possible D match to TRBD1 (6 bases). Trimming cost V 4 bases and J 10 bases, with 21 bases left between them. The germline CDR1 and CDR2 sequences are SGHDT and YYEEEE. There are 16 residues in the CDR3. CDR3 DNA sequence: TGTGCCAGCAGCGGCGGGGGCGCATCTCTGGAATCACCCCTCCACTTT. Its translation: CASSGGGASLESPLHF.

The chain has TRBV11-2 and TRBJ2-1, with D possibly being TRBD1 (5 bases). Trimming left V 8 bases short and J 7 bases short, with 18 bases between. This CDR3 has 14 residues. From germline, CDR1 is SGHAT and CDR2 FQNNGV. The CDR3 DNA follows: TGTGCCAGCTCCGACGGCATTAACAGGAATGAGCAGTTCTTC. Protein product: CASSDGINRNEQFF.

V and J are TRBV9 and TRBJ1-2; 7 bases are shared with TRBD1. CDR1 and CDR2 (germline): SGDLS, YYNGEE. Trimming removed 0 bases from V and 7 bases from J; junction bases left unmatched: 3. This CDR3 spans 13 amino acids. As DNA, the CDR3 is TGTGCCAGCAGCGTAGGAGACAGGGCTGGCTACACCTTC. This sequence encodes CASSVGDRAGYTF.

This clone has only a few counts. The chain is built from TRBV11-3 and TRBJ1-1; tentative D call: TRBD1 (6 bases). The germline CDR1 and CDR2 sequences are SGHNT and YENEEA. CDR3 length equals 12 residues. V shed 5 bases and J shed 6 bases, with 10 bases lying between them. The CDR3 DNA follows: TGTGCCAGCAGCGGCAGGGGAGCTGAAGCTTTCTTT. Its protein is CASSGRGAEAFF. The full variable domain, its missing parts supplied by reference TRBV11-3 and TRBJ1-1, is EAGVVQSPRYKIIEKKQPVAFWCNPISGHNTLYWYLQNLGQGPELLIRYENEEAVDDSQLPKDRFSAERLKGVDSTLKIQPAELGDSAVYLCASSGRGAEAFFGQGTRLTVV.

V and J are TRBV2 and TRBJ1-5; the D is unclear. There are 14 residues in the CDR3. Trimming pared 8 bases from V and 5 bases from J, leaving 16 bases between. CDR1 and CDR2 from the germline V gene are SNHLY and FYNNEI. CDR3 residues: CASAYVGGDQPQHF. CDR3 coding DNA: TGTGCCAGCGCGTATGTGGGAGGCGATCAGCCCCAGCATTTT.

J is TRBJ1-5 and V is TRBV7-2; D unclear. The CDR3 length is 14 residues. Trimming left V 3 bases short and J 0 bases short, with 6 bases between. The germline V gene has CDR1 SGHTA and CDR2 FQGNSA. The CDR3 reads CASSLFNSNQPQHF. As DNA, the CDR3 is TGTGCCAGCAGCTTGTTTAATAGCAATCAGCCCCAGCATTTT.

The chain uses TRBV5-6 and TRBJ1-5, with D unresolved. The CDR3 has 16 residues. Trimming stripped 3 bases from V and 0 bases from J, with 13 bases between. The germline CDR1 and CDR2 sequences are SGHDT and YYEEEE. CDR3 residues: CASSYLAGYSNQPQHF. The CDR3 DNA is TGTGCCAGCAGCTACCTTGCAGGCTATAGCAATCAGCCCCAGCATTTT.

This clone was recorded a few times. The gene calls are TRBV5-4 and TRBJ1-1; 12 nucleotides match TRBD1. This CDR3 is built from 15 residues. Germline loops: CDR1 SGHNT, CDR2 YYREEE (reference sequence). V lost 5 bases, J lost 4 bases, and 6 bases stayed unmatched. CDR3 DNA sequence: TGTGCCAGCAGTCCGGGACAGGGGGCTGGCACTGAAGCTTTCTTT. It translates to CASSPGQGAGTEAFF.

The V gene is TRBV24-1, the J gene TRBJ2-1; tentative D call: TRBD1 (6 bases). Trimming removed 7 bases from V and 2 bases from J, with 20 bases in between. This CDR3 has 17 amino acids. In germline, CDR1 is KGHDR, CDR2 SFDVKD. The CDR3 loop reads CATRGKAGEKAYNEQFF. CDR3 in DNA: TGTGCCACCAGGGGGAAAGCAGGGGAGAAGGCCTACAATGAGCAGTTCTTC.

The chain joins TRBV4-2 to TRBJ2-2; 11 bases agree with TRBD2. This CDR3 contains 20 residues. Trimming took 3 bases from V and 0 from J; bases not matched to a gene: 12. From germline, CDR1 is LGHNA and CDR2 YNFKEQ. The CDR3 nucleotides read TGTGCCAGCAGCCACCAAGCGATCCTAGCGGGGGGCGCGAACACCGGGGAGCTGTTTTTT. Translating it yields CASSHQAILAGGANTGELFF.

The CDR3 loop reads CASCQGEAPLHF. The CDR3 nucleotides are TGTGCCAGTTGCCAGGGCGAGGCACCCCTCCACTTT. The chain links TRBV19 to TRBJ1-6; D may be TRBD1 (5 bases). Germline V gives CDR1 LNHDA, CDR2 SQIVND (reference sequence). The CDR3 has 12 residues. V lost 8 bases and J 11 bases, leaving 13 bases between the germline ends. Complete variable domain (other parts from reference TRBV19 and TRBJ1-6): DGGITQSPKYLFRKEGQNVTLSCEQNLNHDAMYWYRQDPGQGLRLIYYSQIVNDFQKGDIAEGYSVSREKKESFPLTVTSAQKNPTAFYLCASCQGEAPLHFGNGTRLTVT.

V and J are TRBV30 and TRBJ2-1; the D is unclear. This CDR3 is built from 14 residues. The germline gives CDR1 GTSNPN, CDR2 SVGIG (reference sequence). V shed 4 bases and J shed 0 bases, with 10 bases lying between them. The DNA of the CDR3 is TGTGCCTGGAAGCGAGGATTCTCCTACAATGAGCAGTTCTTC. It is translated as CAWKRGFSYNEQFF.